The clone carrying this T cell receptor (beta chain) was detected ten times or more. The target antigen is unknown. This sample was included in a study of Graves' ophthalmopathy and Graves' hyperthyroidism. Amplified TCR beta CDR3 regions were obtained using RNA transcripts as template. An initial RT-PCR round employing HTBI primers preceded a second-round multiplex PCR. TCRdb redid the calling of the multiplex PCR reads with MiXCR, one entry per CDR3 protein. This sample has approximately 1.2 million distinct CDR3 sequences, with about 35% found just once. Findings and caveats of the study: Sensitivity reached over 85% and specificity approximately 81% for a 13-signature model separating ophthalmopathy from stable hyperthyroidism.

This CDR3 is 14 amino acids long. CDR1 SGDLS and CDR2 YYNGEE come from the germline V gene. The ends lost 0 bases at V and 5 bases at J; junction bases unmatched: 4. Recruitment covered hyperthyroidism patients aged 18 to 65 whose new diagnosis was of under 2 months' duration. Certain patients, namely those with other autoimmune diseases, uncontrolled infections, pregnancy or lactation, were excluded. As diagnostic evidence, clinical symptoms, serum thyroxine, TRAb, thyroid ultrasound and orbital computed tomography were relied upon. Sequences were obtained from peripheral blood or thyroid tissue (not recorded which). The sequence was obtained from an adult man with Graves' hyperthyroidism. The chain uses TRBV9 and TRBJ2-5, with 7 positions matching TRBD2. The chain's CDR3 is CASSVGAGEETQYF. CDR3 sequence (DNA): TGTGCCAGCAGCGTAGGGGCGGGAGAGGAGACCCAGTACTTC.